What follows are 5 T cell receptor beta chains derived from one specimen sequenced in a study of CD8 T cells in Susac syndrome. It was with random hexamers that roughly 0.5 to 1 ug RNA was reverse transcribed. TCRdb recomputed calls from the immunoSEQ multiplex PCR reads with MiXCR, one row per CDR3 protein. The sample has around 150,000 distinct CDR3 sequences, 85% to 95% seen once; the top ten hold over 0.15%. The sample taken for sequencing was CD8+ T cells from PBMCs. These receptors all stem from a human donor with Susac syndrome.

The gene calls are TRBV24-1 and TRBJ1-1; no clear D gene. Germline values: CDR1 KGHDR, CDR2 SFDVKD. CDR3 length equals 11 residues. V was clipped by 0 bases and J by 8 bases, with 3 bases between them. CDR3 protein: CATSDLKEAFF. CDR3 coding DNA: TGTGCCACCAGTGATTTGAAGGAAGCTTTCTTT.

This clonotype has a single count. The V and J genes are TRBV4-1 and TRBJ1-2; D unclear. Deletions cut 1 base from V and 3 bases from J, with 6 bases between. The CDR3 runs 13 residues. Germline V CDR1 and CDR2: MGHRA, YSYEKL. CDR3 DNA: TGCGCCAGCAGCCAAGTTCGGGACTATGGCTACACCTTC. Protein product: CASSQVRDYGYTF.

The chain recombines TRBV27 with TRBJ2-4; no reliable D call. V gave up 4 bases and J gave up 6 bases, with 4 bases separating them. The CDR3 contains 11 residues. Germline CDR1 MNHEY, CDR2 SMNVEV (reference sequence). The CDR3 coding sequence is TGTGCCAGCAGTTGGGGAAACATTCAGTACTTC. As protein: CASSWGNIQYF.

The V call is TRBV20-1, the J call TRBJ1-5; D not certain. The CDR3 spans 14 residues. V was cut by 4 bases and J by 7 bases, with 17 bases left in between. Germline V gene lookup returns CDR1 DFQATT and CDR2 SNEGSKA (reference sequence). CDR3 DNA: TGCAGTGCTATTCCCCCGCAATCGGGCCAGCCCCAGCATTTT. This gives the protein CSAIPPQSGQPQHF.

The genes are TRBV9 and TRBJ2-7; D may be TRBD1 or TRBD2 (6 bases each). The length of the CDR3 is 13 residues. Germline V lookup: CDR1 SGDLS, CDR2 YYNGEE. V was trimmed by 3 bases and J by 6 bases, leaving 13 bases between them. CDR3 in amino acids: CASSGSGAPEQYF. The CDR3 region has the DNA TGTGCCAGCAGCGGGTCGGGGGCCCCCGAGCAGTACTTC.